This T cell receptor beta chain is from a study of blood T cell repertoires in COVID-19. For the study at large: Acute-phase and convalescent COVID-19 samples originated in the United States, Italy and Spain. Sample material is recorded as cDNA or gDNA derived from T cells, B-cell-depleted T cells, or PBMCs.

As originally analysed: For nucleated cells, counts were estimated from reference gene primer amplification. Repertoires were generated with immunoSEQ multiplex PCR, while TCRdb's copy carries only in-frame clones and drops some. For V, J and clone size, that table is used; D and trimming come from the DNA. Of roughly 200,000 clones listed, approximately 83% are singletons. CDR1 is MDHEN, CDR2 SYDVKM, per germline. The CDR3 covers 12 residues. V was trimmed by 8 bases and J by 5 bases, leaving 12 bases between them. The chain recombines TRBV28 with TRBJ1-1; D is perhaps TRBD1 (5 bases). The receptor was isolated from a man in his fifties or sixties with active or convalescent COVID-19. The sample comprised peripheral blood. The DNA for the CDR3 is TGTGCCAGCCAGGCAGGGATGACTGAAGCTTTCTTT. This codes for CASQAGMTEAFF. The full variable domain, rest sourced from reference TRBV28 and TRBJ1-1, is DVKVTQSSRYLVKRTGEKVFLECVQDMDHENMFWYRQDPGLGLRLIYFSYDVKMKEKGDIPEGYSVSREKKERFSLILESASTNQTSMYLCASQAGMTEAFFGQGTRLTVV.